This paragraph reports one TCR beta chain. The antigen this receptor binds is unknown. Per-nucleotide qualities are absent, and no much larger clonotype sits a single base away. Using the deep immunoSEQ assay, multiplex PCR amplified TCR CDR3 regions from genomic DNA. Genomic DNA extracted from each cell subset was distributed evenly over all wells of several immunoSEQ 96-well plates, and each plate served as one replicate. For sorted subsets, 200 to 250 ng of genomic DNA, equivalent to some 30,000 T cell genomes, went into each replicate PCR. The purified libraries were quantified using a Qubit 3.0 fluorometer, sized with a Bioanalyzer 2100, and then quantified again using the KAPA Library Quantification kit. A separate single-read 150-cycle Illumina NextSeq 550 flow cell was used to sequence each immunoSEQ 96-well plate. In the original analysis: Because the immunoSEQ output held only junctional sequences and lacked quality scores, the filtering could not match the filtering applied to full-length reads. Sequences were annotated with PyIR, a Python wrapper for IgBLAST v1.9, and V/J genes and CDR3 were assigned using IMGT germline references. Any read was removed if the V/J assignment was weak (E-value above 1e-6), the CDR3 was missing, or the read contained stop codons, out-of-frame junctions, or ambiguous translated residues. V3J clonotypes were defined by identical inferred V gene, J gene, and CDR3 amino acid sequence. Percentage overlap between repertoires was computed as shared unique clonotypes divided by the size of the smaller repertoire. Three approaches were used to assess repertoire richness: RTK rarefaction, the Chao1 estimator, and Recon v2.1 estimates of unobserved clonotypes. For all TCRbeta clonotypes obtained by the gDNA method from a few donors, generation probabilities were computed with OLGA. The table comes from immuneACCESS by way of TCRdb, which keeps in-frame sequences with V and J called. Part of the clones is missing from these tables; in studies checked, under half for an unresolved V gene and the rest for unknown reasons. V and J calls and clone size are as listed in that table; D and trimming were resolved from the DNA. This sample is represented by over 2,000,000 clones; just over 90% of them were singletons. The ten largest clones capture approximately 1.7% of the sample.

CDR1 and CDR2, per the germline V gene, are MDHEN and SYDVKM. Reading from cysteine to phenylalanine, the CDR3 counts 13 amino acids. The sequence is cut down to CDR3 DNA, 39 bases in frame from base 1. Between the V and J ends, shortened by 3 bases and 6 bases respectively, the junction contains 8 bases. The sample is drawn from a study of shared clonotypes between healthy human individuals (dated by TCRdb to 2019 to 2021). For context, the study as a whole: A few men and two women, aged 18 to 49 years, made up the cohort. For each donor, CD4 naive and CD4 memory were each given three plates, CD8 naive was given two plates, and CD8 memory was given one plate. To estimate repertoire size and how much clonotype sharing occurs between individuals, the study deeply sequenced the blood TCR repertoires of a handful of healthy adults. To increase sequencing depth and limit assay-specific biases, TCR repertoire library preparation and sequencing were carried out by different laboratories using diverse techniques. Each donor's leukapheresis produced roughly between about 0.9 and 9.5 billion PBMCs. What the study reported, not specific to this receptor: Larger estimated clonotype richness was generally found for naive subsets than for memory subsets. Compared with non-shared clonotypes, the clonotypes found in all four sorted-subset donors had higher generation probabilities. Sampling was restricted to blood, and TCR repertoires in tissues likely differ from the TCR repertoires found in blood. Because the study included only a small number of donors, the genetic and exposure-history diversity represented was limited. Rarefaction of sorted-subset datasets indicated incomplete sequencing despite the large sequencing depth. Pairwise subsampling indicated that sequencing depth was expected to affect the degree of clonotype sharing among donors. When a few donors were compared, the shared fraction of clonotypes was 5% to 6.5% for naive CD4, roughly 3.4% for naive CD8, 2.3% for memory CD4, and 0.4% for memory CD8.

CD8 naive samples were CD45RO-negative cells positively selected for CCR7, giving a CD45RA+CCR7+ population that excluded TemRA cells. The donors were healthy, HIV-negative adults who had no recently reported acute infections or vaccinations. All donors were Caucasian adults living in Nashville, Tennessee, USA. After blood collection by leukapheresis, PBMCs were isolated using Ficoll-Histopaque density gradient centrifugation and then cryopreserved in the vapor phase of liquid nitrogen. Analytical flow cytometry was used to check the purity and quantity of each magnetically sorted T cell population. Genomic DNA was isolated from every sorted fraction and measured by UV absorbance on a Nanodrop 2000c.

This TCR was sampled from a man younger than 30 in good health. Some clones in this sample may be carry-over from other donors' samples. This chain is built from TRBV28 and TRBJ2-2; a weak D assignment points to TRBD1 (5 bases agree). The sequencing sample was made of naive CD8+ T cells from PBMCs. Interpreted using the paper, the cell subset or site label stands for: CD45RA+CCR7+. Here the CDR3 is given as CASSFPGSGELFF. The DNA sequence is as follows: TGTGCCAGCAGTTTCCCAGGGTCCGGGGAGCTGTTTTTT.